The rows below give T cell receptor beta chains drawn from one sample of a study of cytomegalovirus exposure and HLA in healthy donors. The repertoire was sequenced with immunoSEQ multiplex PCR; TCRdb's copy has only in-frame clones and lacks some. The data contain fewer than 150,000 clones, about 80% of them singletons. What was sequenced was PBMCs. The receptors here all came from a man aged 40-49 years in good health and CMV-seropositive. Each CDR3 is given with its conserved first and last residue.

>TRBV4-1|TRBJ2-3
CASSRDGRFTDTQYF
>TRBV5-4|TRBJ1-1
CASSLEGANTEAFF
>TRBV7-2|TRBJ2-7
CASTLGPSGRTTPYEQYF
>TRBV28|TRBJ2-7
CASRKAGGPDEQYF
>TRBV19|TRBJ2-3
CASSEGLAGTDTQYF
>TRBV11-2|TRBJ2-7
CASSRQRDFSYEQYF
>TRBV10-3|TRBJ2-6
CAISEGWTGGANVLTF
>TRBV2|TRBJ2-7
CASSEDTVSYEQYF
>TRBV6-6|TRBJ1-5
CASRAPSSNQPQHF
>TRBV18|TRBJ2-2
CASSPSGGTGELFF
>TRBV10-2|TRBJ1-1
CASLRKARVGATEAFF
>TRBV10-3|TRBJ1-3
CAISESGLSGNTIYF
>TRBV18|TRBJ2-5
CASSPQAGAKETQYF
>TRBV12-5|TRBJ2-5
CASGTGVGETQYF
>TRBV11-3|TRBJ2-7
CASSFRDYEQYF
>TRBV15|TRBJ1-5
CATSRAGQFGEPQHF
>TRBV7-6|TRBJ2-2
CASSLTSSSRQPGELFF
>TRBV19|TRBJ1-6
CASSGQGSPLHF
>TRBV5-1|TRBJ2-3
CASSSRTSGSSTDTQYF
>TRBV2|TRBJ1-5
CASSVEQGGVQPQHF
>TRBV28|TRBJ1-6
CASSSGQGFSPLHF
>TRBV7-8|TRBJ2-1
CASSPRLSVAGQGAGEQFF
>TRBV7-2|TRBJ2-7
CASSLTGAGGEQYF
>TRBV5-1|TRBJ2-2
CASSLAGTSVSGELFF
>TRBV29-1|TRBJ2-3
CSVARRERDTQYF
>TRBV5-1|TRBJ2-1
CASSPRTSGGYNEQFF
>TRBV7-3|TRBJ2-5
CASSLRGSQETQYF
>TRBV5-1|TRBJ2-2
CASSRLAGNTGELFF
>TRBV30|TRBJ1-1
CAWSVTHREGSEAFF
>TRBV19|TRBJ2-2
CASQVQEVSGELFF
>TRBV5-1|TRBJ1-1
CASSGGRGENTEAFF
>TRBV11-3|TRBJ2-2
CASSLAFWGWETGELFF
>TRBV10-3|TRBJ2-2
CAISEQREGVGELFF
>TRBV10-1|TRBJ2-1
CASSESISVYNEQFF
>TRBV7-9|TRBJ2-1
CSSKGAASGRVNEQFF
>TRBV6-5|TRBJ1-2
CASSEAYRDGYTF
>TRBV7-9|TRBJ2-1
CASSFSTDSGSQFF
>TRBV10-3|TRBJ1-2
CAITAEANYGYTF
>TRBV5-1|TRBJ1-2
CASSLERGTDGYTF
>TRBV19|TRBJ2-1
CASRRRGGMYNEQFF
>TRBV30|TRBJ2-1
CAWSVGDYNEQFF
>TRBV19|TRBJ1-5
CASSSQGINQPQHF
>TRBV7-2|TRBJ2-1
CASRLPGGHGYNEQFF
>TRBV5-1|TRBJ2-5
CASSLVASSQETQYF
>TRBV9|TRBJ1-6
CASSIRRQDSPLHF
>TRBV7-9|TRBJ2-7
CASSSGPAGGPGEQYF
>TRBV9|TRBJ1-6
CASSYPDRADSPLHF
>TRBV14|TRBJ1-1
CASSREYTEAFF
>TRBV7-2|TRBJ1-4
CASSSFRGNEKLFF
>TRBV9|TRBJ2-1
CASSALSGRRYNEQFF
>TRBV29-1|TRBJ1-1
CSVRAVNTEAFF
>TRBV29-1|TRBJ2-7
CSVEGLAGGLYEQYF
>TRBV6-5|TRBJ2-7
CASTPQGQGAYEQYF
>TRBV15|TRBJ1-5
CATSRVGTVYSNQPQHF
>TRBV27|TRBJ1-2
CASSRDRETGYTF
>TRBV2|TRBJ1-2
CASSLDRGHGYTF
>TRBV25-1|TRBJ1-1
CASSESWNTEAFF
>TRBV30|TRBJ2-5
CAWSRTYEETQYF
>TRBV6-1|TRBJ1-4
CASSEDRDEKLFF
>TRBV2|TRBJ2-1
CASRLAGNNEQFF